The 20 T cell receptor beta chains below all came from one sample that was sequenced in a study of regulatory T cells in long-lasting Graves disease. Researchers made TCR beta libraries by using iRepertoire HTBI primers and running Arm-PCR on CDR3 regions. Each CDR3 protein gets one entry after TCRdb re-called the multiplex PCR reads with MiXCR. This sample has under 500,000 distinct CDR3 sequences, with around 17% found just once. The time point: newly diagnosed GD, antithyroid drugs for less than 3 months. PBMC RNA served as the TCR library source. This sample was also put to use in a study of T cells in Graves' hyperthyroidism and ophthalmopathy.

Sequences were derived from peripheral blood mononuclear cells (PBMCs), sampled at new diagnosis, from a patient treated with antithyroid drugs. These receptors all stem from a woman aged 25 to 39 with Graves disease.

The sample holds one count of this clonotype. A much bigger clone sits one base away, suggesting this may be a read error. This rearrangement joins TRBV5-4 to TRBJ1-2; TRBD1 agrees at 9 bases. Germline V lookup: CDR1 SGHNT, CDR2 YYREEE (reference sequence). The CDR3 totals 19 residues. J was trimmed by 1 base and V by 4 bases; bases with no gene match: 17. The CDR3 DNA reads TGTGCCAGCAGCATACCGGGACAGGGATTTCAGGAGGGTAACTATGGCTACACCTTC. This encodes CASSIPGQGFQEGNYGYTF.

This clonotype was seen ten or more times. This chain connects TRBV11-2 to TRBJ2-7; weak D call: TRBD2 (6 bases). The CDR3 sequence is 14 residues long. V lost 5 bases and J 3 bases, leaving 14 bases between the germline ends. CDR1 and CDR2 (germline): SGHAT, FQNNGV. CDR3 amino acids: CASSAGLNLYEQYF. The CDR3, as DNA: TGTGCCAGCAGCGCGGGACTCAACCTCTACGAGCAGTACTTC.

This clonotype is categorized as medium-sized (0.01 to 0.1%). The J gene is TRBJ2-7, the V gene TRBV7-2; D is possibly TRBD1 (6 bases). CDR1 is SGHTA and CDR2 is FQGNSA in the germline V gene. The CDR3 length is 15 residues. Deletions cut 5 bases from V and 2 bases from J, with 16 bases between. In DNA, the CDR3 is TGTGCCAGCAGCGCACAGGGCTTTCGGGCCTACGAGCAGTACTTC. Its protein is CASSAQGFRAYEQYF.

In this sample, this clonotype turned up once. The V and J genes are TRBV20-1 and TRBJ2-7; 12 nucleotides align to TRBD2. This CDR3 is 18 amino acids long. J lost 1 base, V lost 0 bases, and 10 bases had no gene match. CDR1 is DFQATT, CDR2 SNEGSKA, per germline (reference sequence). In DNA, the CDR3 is TGCAGTGCTAGAGATTTCACTAGCGGGAGGAGGGGGTCCTACGAGCAGTACTTC. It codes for CSARDFTSGRRGSYEQYF.

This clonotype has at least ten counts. CDR3 sequence (DNA): TGTGCCAGCAGCCGATCTCTTTTTGAGCAGTTCTTC. Protein product: CASSRSLFEQFF. V gene TRBV28 combines with J gene TRBJ2-1; D not resolved. Germline CDR1 MDHEN, CDR2 SYDVKM. This CDR3 comprises 12 residues. The ends were cut back, 6 bases at V and 9 bases at J, with 12 bases in the middle.

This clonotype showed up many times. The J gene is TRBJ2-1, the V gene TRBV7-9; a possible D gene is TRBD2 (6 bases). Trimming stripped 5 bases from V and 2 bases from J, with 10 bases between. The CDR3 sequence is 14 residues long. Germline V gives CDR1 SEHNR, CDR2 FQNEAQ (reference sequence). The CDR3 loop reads CASSVLATYNEQFF. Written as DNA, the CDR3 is TGTGCCAGCAGCGTACTAGCCACCTACAATGAGCAGTTCTTC.

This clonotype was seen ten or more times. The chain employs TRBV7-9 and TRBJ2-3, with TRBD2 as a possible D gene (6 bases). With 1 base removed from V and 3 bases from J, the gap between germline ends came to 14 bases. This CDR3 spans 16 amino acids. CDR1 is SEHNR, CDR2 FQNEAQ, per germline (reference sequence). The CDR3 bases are TGTGCCAGCAGCTTAGTCGGCGGGATAGAGACAGATACGCAGTATTTT. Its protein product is CASSLVGGIETDTQYF.

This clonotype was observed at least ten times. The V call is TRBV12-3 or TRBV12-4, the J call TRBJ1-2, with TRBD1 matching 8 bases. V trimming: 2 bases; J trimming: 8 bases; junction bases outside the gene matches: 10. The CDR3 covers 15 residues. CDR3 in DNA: TGTGCCAGCAGTTTAAGGGGTCAGGGGGCTAGGGGCTACACCTTC. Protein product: CASSLRGQGARGYTF.

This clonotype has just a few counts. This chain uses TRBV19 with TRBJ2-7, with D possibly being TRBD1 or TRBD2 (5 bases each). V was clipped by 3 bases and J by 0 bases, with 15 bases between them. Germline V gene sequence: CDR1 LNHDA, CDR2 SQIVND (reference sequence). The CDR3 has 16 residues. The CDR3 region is CASSIRLRESSYEQYF. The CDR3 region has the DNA TGTGCCAGTAGTATTCGGCTCAGGGAGAGCTCCTACGAGCAGTACTTC.

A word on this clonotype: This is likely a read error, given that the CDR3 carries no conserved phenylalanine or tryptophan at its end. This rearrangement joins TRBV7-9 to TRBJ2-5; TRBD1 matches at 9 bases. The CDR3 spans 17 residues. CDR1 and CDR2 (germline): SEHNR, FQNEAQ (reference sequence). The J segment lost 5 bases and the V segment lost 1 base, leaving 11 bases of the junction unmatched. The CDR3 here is CASSLGFPGTGTETQYG. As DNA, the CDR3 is TGTGCCAGCAGCTTAGGCTTCCCCGGGACAGGGACGGAGACCCAGTACGGG.

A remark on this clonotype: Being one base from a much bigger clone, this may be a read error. The CDR3 region has the DNA TGCAGTGCCCCAACCGGGGGTGGTGATGAAGCTTTCTTT. Translating gives CSAPTGGGDEAFF. V usage is TRBV20-1 and J usage is TRBJ1-1, with D tentatively TRBD1 (5 bases). Germline V gene lookup returns CDR1 DFQATT and CDR2 SNEGSKA (reference sequence). The CDR3 has 13 amino acids. Trimming left V 6 bases short and J 7 bases short, with 18 bases between.

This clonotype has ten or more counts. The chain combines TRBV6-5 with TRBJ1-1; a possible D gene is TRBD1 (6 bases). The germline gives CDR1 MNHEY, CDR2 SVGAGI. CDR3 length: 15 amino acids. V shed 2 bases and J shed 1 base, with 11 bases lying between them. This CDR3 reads CASSYGGRGNTEAFF. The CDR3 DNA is TGTGCCAGCAGTTACGGCGGCAGGGGGAACACTGAAGCTTTCTTT.

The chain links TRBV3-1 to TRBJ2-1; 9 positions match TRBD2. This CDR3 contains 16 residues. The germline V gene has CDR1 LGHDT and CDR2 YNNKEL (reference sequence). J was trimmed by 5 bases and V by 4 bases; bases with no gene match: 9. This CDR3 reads CASSLLAGEHHNEQFF. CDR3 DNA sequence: TGTGCCAGCAGCCTTTTAGCGGGAGAGCACCACAATGAGCAGTTCTTC.

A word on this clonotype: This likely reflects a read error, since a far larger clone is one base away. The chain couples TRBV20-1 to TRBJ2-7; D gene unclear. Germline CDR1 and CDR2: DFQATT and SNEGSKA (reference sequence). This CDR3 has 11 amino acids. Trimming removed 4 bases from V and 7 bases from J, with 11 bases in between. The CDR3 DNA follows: TGCAGTGCTAAGTCAAACAATGAGCAGTACTTC. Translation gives CSAKSNNEQYF.

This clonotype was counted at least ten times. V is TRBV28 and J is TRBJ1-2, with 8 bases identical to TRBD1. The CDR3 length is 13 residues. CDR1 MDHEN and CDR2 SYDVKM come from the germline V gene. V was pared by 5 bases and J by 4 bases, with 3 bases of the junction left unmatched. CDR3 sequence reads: CASSRGQVYGYTF. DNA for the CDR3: TGTGCCAGCAGTCGGGGACAGGTCTATGGCTACACCTTC.

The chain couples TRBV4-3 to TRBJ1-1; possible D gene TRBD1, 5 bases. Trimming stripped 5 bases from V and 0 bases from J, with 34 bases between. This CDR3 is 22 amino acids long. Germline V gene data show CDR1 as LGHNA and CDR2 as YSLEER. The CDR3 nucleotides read TGCGCCAGCAGCTCCAGCTGGAGCAATCCGGGACTCCACGGGGGAATGAACACTGAAGCTTTCTTT. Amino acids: CASSSSWSNPGLHGGMNTEAFF.

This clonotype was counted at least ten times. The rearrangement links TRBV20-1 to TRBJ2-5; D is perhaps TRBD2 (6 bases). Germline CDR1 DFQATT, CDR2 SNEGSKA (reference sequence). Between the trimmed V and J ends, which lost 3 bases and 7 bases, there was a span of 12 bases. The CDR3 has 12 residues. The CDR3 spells CSARGGRRTQYF. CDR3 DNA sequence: TGCAGTGCTAGGGGAGGCCGTAGGACCCAGTACTTC.

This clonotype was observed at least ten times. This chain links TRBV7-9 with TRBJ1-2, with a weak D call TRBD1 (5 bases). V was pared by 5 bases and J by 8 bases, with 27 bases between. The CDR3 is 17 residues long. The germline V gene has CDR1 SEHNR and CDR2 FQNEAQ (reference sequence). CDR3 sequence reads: CASSTPGRNRIWGGYTF. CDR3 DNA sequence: TGTGCCAGCAGCACACCGGGACGAAATCGTATATGGGGAGGCTACACCTTC.

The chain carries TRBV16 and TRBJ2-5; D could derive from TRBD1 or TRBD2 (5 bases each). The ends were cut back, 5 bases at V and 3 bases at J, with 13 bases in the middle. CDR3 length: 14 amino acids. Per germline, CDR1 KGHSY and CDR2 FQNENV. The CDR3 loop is CASSGRVREETQYF. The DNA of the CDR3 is TGTGCCAGCAGCGGCAGGGTGAGGGAAGAGACCCAGTACTTC. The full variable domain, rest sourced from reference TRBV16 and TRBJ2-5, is GEEVAQTPKHLVRGEGQKAKLYCAPIKGHSYVFWYQQVLKNEFKFLISFQNENVFDETGMPKERFSAKCLPNSPCSLEIQATKLEDSAVYFCASSGRVREETQYFGPGTRLLVL.

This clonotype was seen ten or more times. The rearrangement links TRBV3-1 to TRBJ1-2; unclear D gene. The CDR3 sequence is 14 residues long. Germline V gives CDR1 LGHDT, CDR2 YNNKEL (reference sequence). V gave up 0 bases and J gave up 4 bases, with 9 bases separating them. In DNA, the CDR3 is TGTGCCAGCAGCCAAGACGAGGTGCTCTATGGCTACACCTTC. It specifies CASSQDEVLYGYTF.